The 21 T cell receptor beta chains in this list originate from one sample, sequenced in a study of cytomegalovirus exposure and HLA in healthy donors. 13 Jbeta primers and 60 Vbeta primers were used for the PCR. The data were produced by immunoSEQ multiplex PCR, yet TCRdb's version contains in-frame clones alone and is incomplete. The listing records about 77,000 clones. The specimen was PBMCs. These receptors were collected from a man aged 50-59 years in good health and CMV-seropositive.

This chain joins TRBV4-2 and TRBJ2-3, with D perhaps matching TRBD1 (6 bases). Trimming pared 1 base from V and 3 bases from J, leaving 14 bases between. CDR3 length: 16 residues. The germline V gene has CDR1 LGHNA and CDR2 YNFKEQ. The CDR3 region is CASSQAGRGETDTQYF. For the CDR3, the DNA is TGTGCCAGCAGCCAAGCGGGCAGGGGTGAGACAGATACGCAGTATTTT.

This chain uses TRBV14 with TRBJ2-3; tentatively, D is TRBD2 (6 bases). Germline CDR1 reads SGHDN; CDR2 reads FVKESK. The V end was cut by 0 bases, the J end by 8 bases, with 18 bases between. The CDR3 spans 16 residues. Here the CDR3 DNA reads TGTGCCAGCAGCCAAGAGGGAGGACTAAGAAGGGGTACGCAGTATTTT. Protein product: CASSQEGGLRRGTQYF.

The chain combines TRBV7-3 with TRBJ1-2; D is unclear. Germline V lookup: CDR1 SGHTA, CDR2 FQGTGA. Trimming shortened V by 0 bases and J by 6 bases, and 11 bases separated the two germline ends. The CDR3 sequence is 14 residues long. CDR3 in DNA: TGTGCCAGCAGCTTAACGTGGCAGGAAAATGGCTACACCTTC. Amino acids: CASSLTWQENGYTF.

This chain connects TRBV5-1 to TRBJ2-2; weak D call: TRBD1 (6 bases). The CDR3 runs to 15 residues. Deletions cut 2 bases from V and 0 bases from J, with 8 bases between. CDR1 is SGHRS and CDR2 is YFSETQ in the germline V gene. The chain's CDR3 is CASSLEGANTGELFF. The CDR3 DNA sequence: TGCGCCAGCAGCTTAGAGGGGGCGAACACCGGGGAGCTGTTTTTT.

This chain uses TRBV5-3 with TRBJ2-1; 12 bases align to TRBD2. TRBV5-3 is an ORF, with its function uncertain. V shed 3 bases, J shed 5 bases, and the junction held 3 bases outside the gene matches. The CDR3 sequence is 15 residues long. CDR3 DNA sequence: TGTGCCAGAAGCTGTGGACTAGCGGGGAACAATGAGCAGTTCTTC. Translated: CARSCGLAGNNEQFF.

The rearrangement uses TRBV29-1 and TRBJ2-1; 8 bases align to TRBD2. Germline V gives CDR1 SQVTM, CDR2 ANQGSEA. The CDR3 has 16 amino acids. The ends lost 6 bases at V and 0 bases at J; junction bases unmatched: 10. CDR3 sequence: CSVVTGGGSSYNEQFF. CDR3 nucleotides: TGCAGCGTAGTGACGGGCGGGGGGAGCTCCTACAATGAGCAGTTCTTC.

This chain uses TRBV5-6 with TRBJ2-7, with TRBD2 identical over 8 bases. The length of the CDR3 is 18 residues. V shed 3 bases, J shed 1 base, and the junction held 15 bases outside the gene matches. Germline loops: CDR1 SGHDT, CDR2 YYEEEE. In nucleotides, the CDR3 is TGTGCCAGCAGCTGGGCGGGGGCGTCTAGCGGGCCTTCCTACGAGCAGTACTTC. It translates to CASSWAGASSGPSYEQYF.

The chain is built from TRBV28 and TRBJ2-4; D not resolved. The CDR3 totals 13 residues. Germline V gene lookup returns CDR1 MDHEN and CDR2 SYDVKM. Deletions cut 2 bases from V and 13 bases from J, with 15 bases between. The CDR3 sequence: CASSLEPVGPQYF. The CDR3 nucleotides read TGTGCCAGCAGTTTAGAACCCGTTGGCCCCCAGTACTTC.

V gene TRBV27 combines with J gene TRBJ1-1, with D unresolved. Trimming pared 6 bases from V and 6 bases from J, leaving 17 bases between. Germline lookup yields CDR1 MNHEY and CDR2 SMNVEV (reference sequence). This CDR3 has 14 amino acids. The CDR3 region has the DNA TGTGCCAGCAGCAAACTAGAGGGTTTCGCTGAAGCTTTCTTT. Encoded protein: CASSKLEGFAEAFF.

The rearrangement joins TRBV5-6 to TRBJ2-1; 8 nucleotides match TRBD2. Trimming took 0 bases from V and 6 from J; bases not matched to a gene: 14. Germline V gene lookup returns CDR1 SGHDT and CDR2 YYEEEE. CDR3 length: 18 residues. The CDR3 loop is CASSLAKGSGVWSNEQFF. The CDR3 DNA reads TGTGCCAGCAGCTTGGCCAAGGGTAGCGGGGTATGGAGCAATGAGCAGTTCTTC.

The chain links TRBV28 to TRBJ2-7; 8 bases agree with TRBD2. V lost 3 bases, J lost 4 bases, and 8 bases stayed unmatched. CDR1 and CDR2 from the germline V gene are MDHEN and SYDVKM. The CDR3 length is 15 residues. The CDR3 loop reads CASSFPTSGGYEQYF. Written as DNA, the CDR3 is TGTGCCAGCAGTTTCCCTACTAGCGGCGGGTACGAGCAGTACTTC.

Here the CDR3 DNA reads TGTGCCAGCAGACCACTTACAGACTATGGCTACACCTTC. It codes for CASRPLTDYGYTF. This chain connects TRBV6-5 to TRBJ1-2; D is undetermined. Germline values: CDR1 MNHEY, CDR2 SVGAGI. Trimming removed 6 bases at V and 3 bases at J, with 11 bases between. There are 13 residues in the CDR3.

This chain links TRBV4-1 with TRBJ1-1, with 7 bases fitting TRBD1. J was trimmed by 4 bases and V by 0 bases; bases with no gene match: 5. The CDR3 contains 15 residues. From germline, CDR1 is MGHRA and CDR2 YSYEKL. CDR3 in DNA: TGCGCCAGCAGCCAAGATAACAGGGGAGGCACTGAAGCTTTCTTT. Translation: CASSQDNRGGTEAFF.

CDR3 sequence (DNA): TGTGCCAGCAGCAATTCAGCGGGAGCCACGGGATTATTCAAAAACATTCAGTACTTC. As protein: CASSNSAGATGLFKNIQYF. This chain uses TRBV28 with TRBJ2-4; 8 bases are shared with TRBD2. This CDR3 is 19 amino acids long. V lost 6 bases to trimming and J lost 3 bases; unmatched junction nucleotides: 19. The germline CDR1 and CDR2 sequences are MDHEN and SYDVKM.

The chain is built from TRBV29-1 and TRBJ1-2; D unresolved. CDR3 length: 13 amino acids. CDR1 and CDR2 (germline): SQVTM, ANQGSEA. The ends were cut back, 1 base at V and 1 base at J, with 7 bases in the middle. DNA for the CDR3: TGCAGCGTTGAAGTTAATCTTAACTATGGCTACACCTTC. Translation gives CSVEVNLNYGYTF.

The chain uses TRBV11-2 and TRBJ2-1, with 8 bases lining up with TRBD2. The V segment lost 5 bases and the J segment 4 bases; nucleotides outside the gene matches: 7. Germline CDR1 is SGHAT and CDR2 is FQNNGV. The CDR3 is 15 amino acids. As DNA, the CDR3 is TGTGCCAGCAGCCCGAATGGACTAGCTTACAATGAGCAGTTCTTC. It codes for CASSPNGLAYNEQFF.

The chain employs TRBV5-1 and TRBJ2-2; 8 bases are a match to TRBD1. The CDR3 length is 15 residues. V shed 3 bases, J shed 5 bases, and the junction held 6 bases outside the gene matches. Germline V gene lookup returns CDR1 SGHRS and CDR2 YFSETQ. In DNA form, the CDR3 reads TGCGCCAGCAGCTCCACAGGGGGTGATACCGGGGAGCTGTTTTTT. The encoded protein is CASSSTGGDTGELFF.

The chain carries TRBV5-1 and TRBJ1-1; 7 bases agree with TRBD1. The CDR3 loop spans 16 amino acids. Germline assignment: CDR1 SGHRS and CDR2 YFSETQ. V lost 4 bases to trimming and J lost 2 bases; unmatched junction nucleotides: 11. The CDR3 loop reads CASSQAPGQLNTEAFF. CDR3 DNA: TGCGCCAGCAGCCAAGCCCCGGGACAGCTTAACACTGAAGCTTTCTTT.

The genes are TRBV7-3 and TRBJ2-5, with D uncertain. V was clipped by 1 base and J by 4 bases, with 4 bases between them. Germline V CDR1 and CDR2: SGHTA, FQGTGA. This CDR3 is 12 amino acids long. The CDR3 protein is CASSLIRETQYF. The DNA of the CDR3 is TGTGCCAGCAGCTTAATCAGAGAGACCCAGTACTTC.

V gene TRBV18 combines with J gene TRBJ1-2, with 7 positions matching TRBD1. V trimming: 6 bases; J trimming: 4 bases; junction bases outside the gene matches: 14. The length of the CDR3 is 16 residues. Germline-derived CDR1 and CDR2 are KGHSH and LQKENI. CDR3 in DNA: TGTGCCAGCTCGCTAGGCCCGACAGGGAACGCCTATGGCTACACCTTC. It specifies CASSLGPTGNAYGYTF. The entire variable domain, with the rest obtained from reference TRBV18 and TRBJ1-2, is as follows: NAGVMQNPRHLVRRRGQEARLRCSPMKGHSHVYWYRQLPEEGLKFMVYLQKENIIDESGMPKERFSAEFPKEGPSILRIQQVVRGDSAAYFCASSLGPTGNAYGYTFGSGTRLTVV.

The CDR3 nucleotides are TGTGCCGTACCGAGGGACAGGGCCCGGAACACTGAAGCTTTCTTT. Its protein is CAVPRDRARNTEAFF. The chain couples TRBV6-1 to TRBJ1-1, with 9 bases that match TRBD1. CDR1 and CDR2 (germline): MNHNS, SASEGT. The CDR3 is 15 amino acids. V lost 11 bases and J lost 1; bases outside the gene matches: 11.